This entry concerns a single T cell receptor beta chain. This CDR3 spans 15 amino acids. This specimen comes from a study of blood T cell repertoires in COVID-19. In the study overall: Material from acute and convalescent COVID-19 was sourced from the United States, Italy and Spain. PBMCs, B-cell-depleted T cells, or T cells provided the cDNA or gDNA that made up the material.

Study processing details: For nucleated cells, counts were estimated from reference gene primer amplification. TCRdb's copy holds only in-frame clones and misses some; the assay was immunoSEQ multiplex PCR. For V, J and clone size, that table is used; D and trimming come from the DNA. The table includes 100,000 or so clones, approximately 87% detected once. The sample was peripheral blood. The chain combines TRBV12-2 with TRBJ1-5; TRBD1 is the table's D call and was not checked against the DNA. TRBV12-2 is a recognized pseudogene. This clonotype originated in a woman aged 25 to 39 with acute or convalescent COVID-19. As DNA, the CDR3 is TGTGCAAGTCGCTTAAGTAACTTAGGGGGCCAGCCCCAGCATTTT. It encodes CASRLSNLGGQPQHF.